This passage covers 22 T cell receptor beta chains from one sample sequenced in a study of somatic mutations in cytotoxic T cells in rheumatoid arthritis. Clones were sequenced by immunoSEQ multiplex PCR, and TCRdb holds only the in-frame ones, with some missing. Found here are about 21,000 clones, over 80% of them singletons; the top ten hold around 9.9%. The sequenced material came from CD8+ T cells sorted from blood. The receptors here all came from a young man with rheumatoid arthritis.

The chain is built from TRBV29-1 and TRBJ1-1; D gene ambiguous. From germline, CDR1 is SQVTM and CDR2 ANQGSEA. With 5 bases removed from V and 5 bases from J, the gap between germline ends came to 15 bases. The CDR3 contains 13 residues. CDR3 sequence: CSVSPTGETEAFF. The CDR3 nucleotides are TGCAGCGTTTCCCCGACGGGAGAAACTGAAGCTTTCTTT.

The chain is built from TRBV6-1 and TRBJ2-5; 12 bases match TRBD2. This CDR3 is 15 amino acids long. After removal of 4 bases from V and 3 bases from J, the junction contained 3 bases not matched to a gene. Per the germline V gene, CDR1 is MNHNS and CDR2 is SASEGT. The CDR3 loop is CASSAASGGEETQYF. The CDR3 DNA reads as TGTGCCAGCAGTGCGGCTAGCGGGGGGGAAGAGACCCAGTACTTC.

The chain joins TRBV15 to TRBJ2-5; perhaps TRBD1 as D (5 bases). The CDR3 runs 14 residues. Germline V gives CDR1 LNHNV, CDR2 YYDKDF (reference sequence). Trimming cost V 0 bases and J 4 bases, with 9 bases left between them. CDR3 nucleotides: TGTGCCACCAGCAGAGATACCAGGGTAGAGACCCAGTACTTC. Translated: CATSRDTRVETQYF. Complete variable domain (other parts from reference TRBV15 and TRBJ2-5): DAMVIQNPRYQVTQFGKPVTLSCSQTLNHNVMYWYQQKSSQAPKLLFHYYDKDFNNEADTPDNFQSRRPNTSFCFLDIRSPGLGDTAMYLCATSRDTRVETQYFGPGTRLLVL.

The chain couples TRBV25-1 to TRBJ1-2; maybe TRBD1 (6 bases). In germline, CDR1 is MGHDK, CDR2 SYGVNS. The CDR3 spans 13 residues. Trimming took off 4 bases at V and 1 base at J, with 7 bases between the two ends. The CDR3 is CASSGGHNYGYTF. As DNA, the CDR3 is TGTGCCAGCAGTGGGGGACATAACTATGGCTACACCTTC.

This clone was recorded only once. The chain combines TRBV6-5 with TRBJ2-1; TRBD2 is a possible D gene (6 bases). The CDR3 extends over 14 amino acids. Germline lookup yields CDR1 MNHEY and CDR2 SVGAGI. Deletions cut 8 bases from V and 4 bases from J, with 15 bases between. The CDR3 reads CASSTGTSYNEQFF. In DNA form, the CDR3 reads TGTGCCAGCTCCACTGGGACTTCATACAATGAGCAGTTCTTC.

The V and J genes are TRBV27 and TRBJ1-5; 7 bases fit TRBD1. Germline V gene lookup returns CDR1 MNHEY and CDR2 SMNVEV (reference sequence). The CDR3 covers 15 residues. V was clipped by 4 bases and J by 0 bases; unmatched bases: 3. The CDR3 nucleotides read TGTGCCAGCAGTTCGACAGGGCTTAGCAATCAGCCCCAGCATTTT. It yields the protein CASSSTGLSNQPQHF.

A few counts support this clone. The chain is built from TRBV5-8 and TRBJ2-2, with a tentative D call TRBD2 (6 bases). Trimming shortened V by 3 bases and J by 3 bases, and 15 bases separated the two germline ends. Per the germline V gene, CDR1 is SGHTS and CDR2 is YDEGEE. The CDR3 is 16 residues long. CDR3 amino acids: CASSWGDGKYTGELFF. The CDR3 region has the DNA TGTGCCAGCAGCTGGGGGGACGGAAAGTACACCGGGGAGCTGTTTTTT.

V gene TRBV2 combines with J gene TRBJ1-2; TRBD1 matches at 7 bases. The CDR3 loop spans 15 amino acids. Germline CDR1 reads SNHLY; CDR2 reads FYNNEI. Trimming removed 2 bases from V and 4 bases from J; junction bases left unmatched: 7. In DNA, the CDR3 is TGTGCCAGCAGTGAACCCCACAGGGGTGCCTATGGCTACACCTTC. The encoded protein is CASSEPHRGAYGYTF.

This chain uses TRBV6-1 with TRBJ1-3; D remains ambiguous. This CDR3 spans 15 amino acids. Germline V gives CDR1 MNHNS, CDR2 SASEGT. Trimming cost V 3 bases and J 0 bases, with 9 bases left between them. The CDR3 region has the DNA TGTGCCAGCAGTGACAGGCCGGACTCTGGAAACACCATATATTTT. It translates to CASSDRPDSGNTIYF.

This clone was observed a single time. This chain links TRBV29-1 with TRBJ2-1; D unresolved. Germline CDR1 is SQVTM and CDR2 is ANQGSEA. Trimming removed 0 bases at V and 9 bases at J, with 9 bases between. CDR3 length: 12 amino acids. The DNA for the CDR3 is TGCAGCGTTGAAGAAATAGGTACTGAGCAGTTCTTC. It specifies CSVEEIGTEQFF.

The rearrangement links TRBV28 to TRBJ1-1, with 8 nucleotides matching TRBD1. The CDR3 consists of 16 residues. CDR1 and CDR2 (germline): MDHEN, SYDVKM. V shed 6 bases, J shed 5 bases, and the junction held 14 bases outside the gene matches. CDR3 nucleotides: TGTGCCAGCAGCCCCCTTTCAGGACAGGGCGGAACTGAAGCTTTCTTT. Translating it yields CASSPLSGQGGTEAFF.

The CDR3 region has the DNA TGTGCCAGCAGCTTGGGAATATCCTTTCCGGACACCTTC. Amino acid sequence: CASSLGISFPDTF. The gene calls are TRBV5-4 and TRBJ1-2; unclear D gene. CDR1 SGHNT and CDR2 YYREEE come from the germline V gene (reference sequence). The CDR3 totals 13 residues. Trimming took off 0 bases at V and 12 bases at J, with 15 bases between the two ends.

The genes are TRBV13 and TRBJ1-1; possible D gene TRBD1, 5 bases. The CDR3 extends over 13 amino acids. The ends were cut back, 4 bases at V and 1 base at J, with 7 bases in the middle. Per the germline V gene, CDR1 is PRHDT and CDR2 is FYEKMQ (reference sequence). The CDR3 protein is CASSYGQNTEAFF. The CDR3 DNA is TGTGCCAGCAGCTATGGACAGAACACTGAAGCTTTCTTT. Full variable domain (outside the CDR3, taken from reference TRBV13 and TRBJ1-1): AAGVIQSPRHLIKEKRETATLKCYPIPRHDTVYWYQQGPGQDPQFLISFYEKMQSDKGSIPDRFSAQQFSDYHSELNMSSLELGDSALYFCASSYGQNTEAFFGQGTRLTVV.

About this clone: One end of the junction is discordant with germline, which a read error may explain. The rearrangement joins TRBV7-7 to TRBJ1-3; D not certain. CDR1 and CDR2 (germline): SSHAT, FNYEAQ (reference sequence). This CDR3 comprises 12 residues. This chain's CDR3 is CASSADGNTIYF. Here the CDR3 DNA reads TGTGCTAGCAGCGCGGACGGAAACACCATATATTTT.

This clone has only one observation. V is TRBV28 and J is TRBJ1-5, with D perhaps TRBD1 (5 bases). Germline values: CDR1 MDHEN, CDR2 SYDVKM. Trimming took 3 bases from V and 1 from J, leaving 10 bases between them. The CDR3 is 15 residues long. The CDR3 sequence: CASSLLGASNQPQHF. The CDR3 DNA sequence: TGTGCCAGCAGTTTGCTTGGGGCCAGCAATCAGCCCCAGCATTTT.

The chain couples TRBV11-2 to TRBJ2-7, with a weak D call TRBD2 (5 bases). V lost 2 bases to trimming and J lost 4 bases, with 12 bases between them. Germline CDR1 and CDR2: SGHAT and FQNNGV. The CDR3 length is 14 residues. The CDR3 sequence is CASSLSGTGYEQYF. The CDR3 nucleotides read TGTGCCAGCAGCTTAAGCGGTACCGGGTACGAGCAGTACTTC.

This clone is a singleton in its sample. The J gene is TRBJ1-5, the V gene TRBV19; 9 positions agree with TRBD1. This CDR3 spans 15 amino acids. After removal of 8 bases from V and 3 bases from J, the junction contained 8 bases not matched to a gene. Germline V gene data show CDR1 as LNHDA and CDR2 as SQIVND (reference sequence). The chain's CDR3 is CASGGDREYNQPQHF. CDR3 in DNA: TGTGCCAGTGGCGGGGACAGGGAGTACAATCAGCCCCAGCATTTT.

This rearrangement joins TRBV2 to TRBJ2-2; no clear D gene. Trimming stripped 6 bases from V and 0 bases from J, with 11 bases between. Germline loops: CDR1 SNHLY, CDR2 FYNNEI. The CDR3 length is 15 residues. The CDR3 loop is CASSNSHSNTGELFF. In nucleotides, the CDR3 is TGTGCCAGCAGCAACAGCCATTCGAACACCGGGGAGCTGTTTTTT.

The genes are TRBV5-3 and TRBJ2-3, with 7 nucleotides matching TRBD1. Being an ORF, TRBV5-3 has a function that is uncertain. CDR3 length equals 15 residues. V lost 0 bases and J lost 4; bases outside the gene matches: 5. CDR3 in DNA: TGTGCCAGAAGCTTGGAACAGGGGCCGGCAGATACGCAGTATTTT. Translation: CARSLEQGPADTQYF.

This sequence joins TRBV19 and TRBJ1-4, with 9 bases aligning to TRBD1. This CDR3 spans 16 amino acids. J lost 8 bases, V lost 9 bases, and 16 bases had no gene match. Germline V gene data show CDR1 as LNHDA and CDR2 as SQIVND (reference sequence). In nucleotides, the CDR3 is TGTGCCAGGACCGGGACAGGGTATCTGGGACCCGAAAAACTGTTTTTT. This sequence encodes CARTGTGYLGPEKLFF.

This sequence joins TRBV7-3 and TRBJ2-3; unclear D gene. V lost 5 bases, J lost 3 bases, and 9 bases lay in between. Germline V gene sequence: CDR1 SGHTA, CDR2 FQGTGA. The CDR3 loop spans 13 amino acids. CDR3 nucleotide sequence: TGTGCCAGCAGCCCCCCGAGTACAGATACGCAGTATTTT. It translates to CASSPPSTDTQYF.

Written as DNA, the CDR3 is TGTGCCAGCAGCTTGGTAGCCGGGGAGCTGTTTTTT. Protein sequence: CASSLVAGELFF. The chain joins TRBV5-5 to TRBJ2-2; no reliable D call. V was clipped by 0 bases and J by 6 bases, with 3 bases between them. CDR1 SGHKS and CDR2 YYEKEE come from the germline V gene (reference sequence). The CDR3 has 12 amino acids.